Listed below are T cell receptor beta chains from one sample, sequenced in a study of technical replicates of blood from a few donors. TCRdb's table, derived via immunoSEQ multiplex PCR, lists solely in-frame clones and lacks some. The sample consists of 45,000 to 55,000 clones, roughly 95% of them appearing once. The sample comprised T cells isolated from PBMCs. The receptors derive from a human donor in good health. CDR3s include the opening cysteine and the closing phenylalanine or tryptophan. Fields, in order: D gene, J gene, clone size, V gene, CDR3 DNA, CDR3 protein. D genes are given only for firm matches. The listing skips clone size in some rows; elsewhere it reads once, few, many or a size class.

TRBD2	TRBJ2-5	-	TRBV13	TGTGCCAGCAGCTTAAAGGGTCTACTAGCGGGCTTAGAGACCCAGTACTTC	CASSLKGLLAGLETQYF
-	TRBJ1-5	-	TRBV28	TGTGCCAGCAGTTTTACATCCCGCTATCAGCCCCAGCATTTT	CASSFTSRYQPQHF
-	TRBJ2-2	-	TRBV5-4	TGTGCCAGCAGCTTGACATACACCGGGGAGCTGTTTTTT	CASSLTYTGELFF
-	TRBJ2-1	-	TRBV6-1	TGTGCCAGCAGTGAACCCTCAGGGTTGCCTGGCAATGAGCAGTTCTTC	CASSEPSGLPGNEQFF
-	TRBJ2-2	-	TRBV14	TGTGCCAGCAGCCAAGCCACTAATAACACCGGGGAGCTGTTTTTT	CASSQATNNTGELFF
-	TRBJ2-1	-	TRBV4-1	TGCGCCAGCAGTTACTACAATGAGCAGTTCTTC	CASSYYNEQFF
-	TRBJ1-5	-	TRBV30	TGTGCCTGGACCCAGGTGGGCAATCAGCCCCAGCATTTT	CAWTQVGNQPQHF
-	TRBJ1-2	once	TRBV7-3	TGTGCCAGCAGCGAGGGGGATGGAAGAGCTAACTATGGCTACACCTTC	CASSEGDGRANYGYTF
TRBD2	TRBJ2-1	-	TRBV27	TGTGCCAGCAGGATGGGGGGGGTTTACAATGAGCAGTTCTTC	CASRMGGVYNEQFF
TRBD1	TRBJ2-7	-	TRBV19	TGTGCCAGTAGTCCCTTAGGACAGGTCTACGAGCAGTACTTC	CASSPLGQVYEQYF
-	TRBJ2-3	-	TRBV6-6	TGTGCCAGCAGCCGTGGACTCAACACAGATACGCAGTATTTT	CASSRGLNTDTQYF
-	TRBJ1-4	-	TRBV6-5	TGTGCCAGCAAGGAGTTAGGGGCTAATGAAAAACTGTTTTTT	CASKELGANEKLFF
TRBD2	TRBJ2-7	-	TRBV19	TGTGCTTCGGGACTAGCGGGAGGAGGTTACGAGCAGTACTTC	CASGLAGGGYEQYF
-	TRBJ1-3	-	TRBV13	TGTGCCAGCAGCTTAGACTCAAACTCTGGAAACACCATATATTTT	CASSLDSNSGNTIYF
TRBD2	TRBJ2-5	-	TRBV5-1	TGCGCCAGCAGCTTGTCCGATAGCGGGAGATGGGTGACCCAGTACTTC	CASSLSDSGRWVTQYF
-	TRBJ2-7	-	TRBV27	TGTGCCAGCAGTTTATCGTGGGGGCTCACCTACGAGCAGTACTTC	CASSLSWGLTYEQYF
TRBD1	TRBJ2-7	-	TRBV27	TGTGCCAGCAAAACCGGGACAGACCATTACGAGCAGTACTTC	CASKTGTDHYEQYF
TRBD1	TRBJ2-2	-	TRBV19	TGTGCCAGTTCGGGACAGGGGGCCGGGGAGCTGTTTTTT	CASSGQGAGELFF